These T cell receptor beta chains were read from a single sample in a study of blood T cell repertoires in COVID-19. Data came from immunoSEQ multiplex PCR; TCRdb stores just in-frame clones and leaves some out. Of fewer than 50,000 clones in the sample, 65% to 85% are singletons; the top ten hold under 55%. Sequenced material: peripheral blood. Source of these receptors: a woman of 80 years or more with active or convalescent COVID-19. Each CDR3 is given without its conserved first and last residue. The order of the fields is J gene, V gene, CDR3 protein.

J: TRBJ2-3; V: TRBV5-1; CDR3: ASSVGRLSDTQY
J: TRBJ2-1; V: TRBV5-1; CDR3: ASSRPSGRGNEQF
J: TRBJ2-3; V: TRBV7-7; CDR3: ASSRGTSTADTQY
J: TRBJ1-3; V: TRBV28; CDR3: AGSFPHRSSGNTIY
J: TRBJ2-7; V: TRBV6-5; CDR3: ASKAGYASYEQY
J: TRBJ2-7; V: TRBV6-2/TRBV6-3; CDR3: ASSSVSSYEQY
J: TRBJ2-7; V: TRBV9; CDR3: ASSVWTGSEQY
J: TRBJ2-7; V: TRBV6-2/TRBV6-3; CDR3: ASSLTSGSLYEQY
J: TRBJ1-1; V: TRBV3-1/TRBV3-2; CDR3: ASSQRGQGGEAF
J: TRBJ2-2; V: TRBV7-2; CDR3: ASSGDRGLTGELF
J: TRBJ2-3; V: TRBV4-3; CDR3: ASSHPGLDTQY
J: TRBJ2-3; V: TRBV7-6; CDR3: ASSLGLGGTDTQY
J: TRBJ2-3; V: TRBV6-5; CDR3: ASSYGREFLQY
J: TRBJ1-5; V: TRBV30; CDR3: AWSAGSDQPQH